This record concerns one T cell receptor (beta chain) sequence. Its antigen remains unidentified. No much larger clone exists at a distance of one base, and base qualities are not known. Enrolling through a virtual design, the prospective study's participants ranged in age from roughly 18 to 89 years and lived across some 23 United States geographic areas. To assign participants to cohorts, the prospective study relied on clinical history that participants themselves reported in a screening survey and a study questionnaire. ImmuneRACE Cohort 3 recovered participants were defined by two consecutive negative NP/OP PCR tests, healthcare professional clearance, or symptom resolution. Mobile phlebotomists in the prospective study collected whole blood, serum and a nasopharyngeal or oropharyngeal swab from every participant. Over a roughly 2-month period, participants in the prospective study had the option of providing additional blood draws and questionnaires. Prospective study blood samples were shipped either frozen or at room temperature before DNA extraction.

This sample was included in a study of blood T cell repertoires in COVID-19 (dated by TCRdb to 2018 to 2020). A note on the overall study: Samples covering the acute and convalescent phases of COVID-19 were provided by collaborators in the United States, Italy and Spain. The material from the prospective study consisted of cDNA or gDNA derived from T cells, B-cell-depleted T cells, or PBMCs. Deeply sampled blood TCRbeta repertoires from subjects exposed to, actively infected with, or recovered from COVID-19 were included in the dataset. The repertoires were released in a freely available public database meant as a resource for research on the immune response to SARS-CoV-2. The samples were drawn from the first 160 participants of the ongoing ImmuneRACE study and from over 950 subjects provided by 6 global collaborators. Nearly every sample came with metadata listing a de-identified subject ID, COVID-19 status, age in years and sex. Where available, HLA class I and class II types were obtained from metadata supplied by the sample provider rather than from assay-based typing.

General study outcomes and caveats: The amount of clinical and demographic metadata varied by source and participant and was provided uncurated.

The V and J ends are trimmed by 3 bases and 5 bases, leaving 14 bases between them. According to the germline V gene, CDR1 reads KGHSH and CDR2 reads LQKENI. Inclusive of the bounding cysteine and phenylalanine, the CDR3 is 15 residues long. Only the CDR3 part of the read is kept: 45 bases, read in frame from the first base. The immunoSEQ Assay, a bias-controlled multiplex PCR, was used to amplify TCRbeta CDR3 regions from genomic DNA. The published analysis was carried out like this. Within the assay, amplification of reference gene primers was used to estimate how many nucleated cells each sample contained. Sequence reads were collapsed and filtered to measure the absolute abundance of every unique TCRbeta CDR3 rearrangement. For each sample, productive Simpson clonality was calculated by taking the square root of Simpson's diversity index across productive rearrangements. TCRdb provides this immuneACCESS table in a form limited to in-frame rearrangements. Some clones are lacking; in checked studies, under half of them reflect an unresolved V gene, and why the rest are absent is not known. The DNA was the basis for D and trimming; V, J and clone size are from that table. The table for this sample lists around 300,000 clones; approximately 88% of them were counted only once. In total, the top ten clones hold 6% to 6.5% of the sample.

The receptor was isolated from a woman aged 35 to 49 who had recovered from COVID-19. The sequencing sample was made of PBMCs or T cells enriched from blood (not recorded which). The V and J genes are TRBV18 and TRBJ2-1, with the D gene call left open. The DNA reads as follows: TGTGCCAGCTCACCGGCTAGGTCGGGTAACAATGAGCAGTTCTTC. The resulting protein is CASSPARSGNNEQFF.